The 22 T cell receptor beta chains below all came from one sample that was sequenced in a study of response to subunit inactivated influenza vaccine listed by TCRdb under 2018. The library came from RT-PCR. Sequenced on an Illumina HiSeq 2500. TCRdb reprocessed the public reads (quality trimming at Q25 with fastp, clone calling with MiXCR) and kept in-frame beta chains. Every entry covers one CDR3 protein and lists the most common genes and DNA from its rows. The sample table records hundreds of thousands of distinct CDR3 sequences; 7.6% of these occur just once. The ten largest clones add up to 10% to 15% of the sample. This sample comprised PBMCs from blood, obtained about 23 months after vaccination. The receptors were gathered from a man aged 50 to 69 who received an inactivated influenza vaccine. Donor details come from another sample of the same person, matched by shared clones.

The chain employs TRBV6-5 and TRBJ2-1; tentatively, D is TRBD2 (5 bases). Trimming removed 2 bases from V and 2 bases from J, with 10 bases in between. Per germline, CDR1 MNHEY and CDR2 SVGAGI. This CDR3 is built from 15 residues. The CDR3: CASSYGSGAYNEQFF. Written as DNA, the CDR3 is TGTGCCAGCAGTTACGGAAGCGGAGCCTACAATGAGCAGTTCTTC.

This clonotype was found once. Sequence at one end of the junction differs from germline and may be a read error. The V gene is TRBV24-1, the J gene TRBJ2-1; D not certain. This CDR3 is built from 14 residues. From germline, CDR1 is KGHDR and CDR2 SFDVKD. As DNA, the CDR3 is TGTGCCACCGGTGAGACACCACCCCCCCATGAGCAGTTCTTC. This gives the protein CATGETPPPHEQFF.

This clonotype was observed a few times. The rearrangement joins TRBV10-3 to TRBJ1-2; perhaps TRBD1 as D (5 bases). The CDR3 sequence is 14 residues long. V dropped 3 bases and J dropped 3 bases, with 11 bases sitting between them. Per germline, CDR1 ENHRY and CDR2 SYGVKD. DNA of the CDR3: TGTGCCATCAGTGACTCAGGGTGGGACTATGGCTACACCTTC. Amino acids: CAISDSGWDYGYTF.

The table lists this clonotype with many counts. DNA of the CDR3: TGTGCCAGCAGTGAGAGAGCCCAGCCCCAGCATTTT. Residues: CASSERAQPQHF. The chain couples TRBV6-1 to TRBJ1-5; D gene uncertain. Germline V CDR1 and CDR2: MNHNS, SASEGT. This CDR3 region has 12 residues. Trimming left V 3 bases short and J 7 bases short, with 7 bases between.

The table lists this clonotype with many counts. The genes are TRBV28 and TRBJ2-1; D is perhaps TRBD2 (5 bases). The CDR3 is 14 amino acids. V lost 6 bases to trimming and J lost 9 bases, with 18 bases between them. Germline-derived CDR1 and CDR2 are MDHEN and SYDVKM. The CDR3 loop is CASRTGSRVAEQFF. The DNA of the CDR3 is TGTGCCAGCAGAACGGGGAGTAGAGTGGCTGAGCAGTTCTTC.

The chain has TRBV11-2 and TRBJ2-3; TRBD2 matches at 12 bases. This CDR3 is 17 amino acids long. Trimming at V came to 3 bases and at J to 0 bases, leaving 4 bases not matched to a gene. In germline, CDR1 is SGHAT, CDR2 FQNNGV. CDR3 nucleotides: TGTGCCAGCAGCTTTCAACTAGCGGGGGGTAGCACAGATACGCAGTATTTT. This gives the protein CASSFQLAGGSTDTQYF.

This clonotype was recorded a few times. The chain couples TRBV28 to TRBJ2-5, with 9 bases aligning to TRBD1. V lost 4 bases, J lost 5 bases, and 8 bases stayed unmatched. The CDR3 length is 15 residues. CDR1 is MDHEN and CDR2 is SYDVKM in the germline V gene. The CDR3: CASSSLTGGVETQYF. For the CDR3, the DNA is TGTGCCAGCAGTTCCTTGACAGGGGGGGTCGAGACCCAGTACTTC.

The table lists this clonotype with a few counts. J is TRBJ2-3 and V is TRBV20-1, with 9 bases identical to TRBD2. Germline assignment: CDR1 DFQATT and CDR2 SNEGSKA (reference sequence). With V trimmed by 7 bases and J by 7 bases, 18 bases remained unmatched. The CDR3 covers 16 residues. The CDR3 DNA reads as TGCAGTGTTCCCCCGAGGGGCGGGAGGGCCATTAATACGCAGTATTTT. Translated: CSVPPRGGRAINTQYF.

There are a few counts of this clonotype. The gene calls are TRBV29-1 and TRBJ1-1; D ambiguous. The CDR3 sequence is 11 residues long. V lost 4 bases and J 1 base, leaving 4 bases between the germline ends. Looked up from germline, CDR1 is SQVTM and CDR2 is ANQGSEA. CDR3 sequence: CSVAENTEAFF. The DNA for the CDR3 is TGCAGCGTTGCCGAGAACACTGAAGCTTTCTTT.

This clonotype showed up many times. The V gene is TRBV5-1, the J gene TRBJ1-1, with D perhaps TRBD1 (5 bases). The germline CDR1 and CDR2 sequences are SGHRS and YFSETQ. V gave up 2 bases and J gave up 4 bases, with 15 bases separating them. This CDR3 comprises 15 residues. In DNA, the CDR3 is TGCGCCAGCAGCTTACGACTTACTAGGGGCACTGAAGCTTTCTTT. This gives the protein CASSLRLTRGTEAFF.

This clonotype has more than one count but fewer than ten. The chain uses TRBV20-1 and TRBJ1-6, with 8 bases aligning to TRBD1. Per germline, CDR1 DFQATT and CDR2 SNEGSKA (reference sequence). This CDR3 is 13 amino acids long. The CDR3 loop reads CRTQGVNNSPLHF. The DNA of the CDR3 is TGCAGGACACAGGGGGTTAATAATTCACCCCTCCACTTT.

Only a few counts were recorded for this clonotype. This rearrangement joins TRBV20-1 to TRBJ1-1; D remains ambiguous. The CDR3 sequence is 13 residues long. Germline V gives CDR1 DFQATT, CDR2 SNEGSKA (reference sequence). V lost 0 bases to trimming and J lost 8 bases, with 13 bases between them. The CDR3 loop is CSARDRVGAEAFF. CDR3 in DNA: TGCAGTGCTAGAGATAGGGTCGGCGCAGAAGCTTTCTTT.

The chain combines TRBV20-1 with TRBJ2-2; D unresolved. CDR1 DFQATT and CDR2 SNEGSKA come from the germline V gene (reference sequence). V was clipped by 1 base and J by 4 bases, with 4 bases between them. This CDR3 has 12 residues. CDR3 sequence: CSARVGTGELFF. The CDR3 DNA follows: TGCAGTGCTAGAGTGGGCACCGGGGAGCTGTTTTTT.

This clonotype was counted only a few times. The chain employs TRBV12-3 or TRBV12-4 and TRBJ1-5; TRBD1 is a possible D gene (6 bases). Trimming pared 7 bases from V and 0 bases from J, leaving 19 bases between. The CDR3 runs to 17 residues. The CDR3 DNA reads as TGTGCCAGCAACGGACAGTCCTATCCGTATAGCAATCAGCCCCAGCATTTT. This gives the protein CASNGQSYPYSNQPQHF.

This clonotype was observed at least ten times. The V gene is TRBV5-1, the J gene TRBJ2-6; unclear D gene. Per germline, CDR1 SGHRS and CDR2 YFSETQ. V lost 3 bases and J 0 bases, leaving 16 bases between the germline ends. This CDR3 region has 18 residues. Here the CDR3 reads CASSSDSGRISGANVLTF. CDR3 DNA: TGCGCCAGCAGCTCGGATAGTGGACGGATCTCTGGGGCCAACGTCCTGACTTTC.

In this sample, this clonotype turned up a few times. The chain employs TRBV27 and TRBJ2-7, with 13 nucleotides matching TRBD2. Germline trimming cut 5 bases from V and 8 bases from J; bases unmatched to any gene: 12. CDR1 and CDR2 from the germline V gene are MNHEY and SMNVEV (reference sequence). The CDR3 spans 16 residues. CDR3 region: CASSPTSGGGSKKQYF. The DNA for the CDR3 is TGTGCCAGCAGTCCAACTAGCGGGGGGGGATCTAAGAAGCAGTACTTC.

This clonotype was detected a few times. The CDR3 nucleotides read TGTGCCATCAGTGAGGGTACAAAAGAGCAGTACTTC. Its translation is CAISEGTKEQYF. The V and J genes are TRBV10-3 and TRBJ2-7; D not certain. CDR1 is ENHRY and CDR2 is SYGVKD in the germline V gene. There are 12 residues in the CDR3. The V end lost 2 bases, the J end lost 7 bases, and 9 bases lay between the germline ends.

This clonotype was detected many times. The chain links TRBV20-1 to TRBJ2-3, with 7 bases fitting TRBD2. With V trimmed by 6 bases and J by 0 bases, 18 bases remained unmatched. The germline gives CDR1 DFQATT, CDR2 SNEGSKA (reference sequence). The CDR3 runs 18 residues. This CDR3 reads CSAQSSLLAFTSTDTQYF. DNA of the CDR3: TGCAGTGCCCAATCCTCTTTACTAGCGTTCACTAGCACAGATACGCAGTATTTT.

The rearrangement links TRBV20-1 to TRBJ2-7, with D possibly being TRBD2 (5 bases). This CDR3 has 14 amino acids. From germline, CDR1 is DFQATT and CDR2 SNEGSKA (reference sequence). Trimming removed 3 bases at V and 6 bases at J, with 18 bases between. The CDR3 loop is CSASWLTEAGEQYF. The CDR3 region has the DNA TGCAGTGCTAGCTGGCTGACGGAGGCGGGCGAGCAGTACTTC.

This clonotype was seen only a few times. The chain is built from TRBV5-5 and TRBJ2-3; perhaps TRBD2 as D (6 bases). V dropped 2 bases and J dropped 1 base, with 11 bases sitting between them. The CDR3 has 15 amino acids. Germline CDR1 and CDR2: SGHKS and YYEKEE (reference sequence). Written as DNA, the CDR3 is TGTGCCAGCAGCTTCATGACGGGGGGCACAGATACGCAGTATTTT. It codes for CASSFMTGGTDTQYF. The complete variable domain, with remaining parts taken from reference TRBV5-5 and TRBJ2-3, reads DAGVTQSPTHLIKTRGQQVTLRCSPISGHKSVSWYQQVLGQGPQFIFQYYEKEERGRGNFPDRFSARQFPNYSSELNVNALLLGDSALYLCASSFMTGGTDTQYFGPGTRLTVL.

This clonotype was seen ten or more times. The chain carries TRBV7-8 and TRBJ1-1, with D possibly TRBD1 on 6 matching bases. Germline assignment: CDR1 SGHVS and CDR2 FQNEAQ. CDR3 length: 15 residues. V was trimmed by 0 bases and J by 1 base, leaving 9 bases between them. The CDR3 reads CASSLARTANTEAFF. The CDR3 DNA reads as TGTGCCAGCAGCTTAGCCAGGACAGCGAACACTGAAGCTTTCTTT.

V is TRBV4-3 and J is TRBJ2-3; no firm D call. Germline CDR1 reads LGHNA; CDR2 reads YSLEER. CDR3 length: 16 residues. Trimming took 3 bases from V and 0 from J, leaving 13 bases between them. The CDR3: CASSQGVRLSTDTQYF. In DNA, the CDR3 is TGCGCCAGCAGCCAGGGCGTTCGGCTTAGCACAGATACGCAGTATTTT.